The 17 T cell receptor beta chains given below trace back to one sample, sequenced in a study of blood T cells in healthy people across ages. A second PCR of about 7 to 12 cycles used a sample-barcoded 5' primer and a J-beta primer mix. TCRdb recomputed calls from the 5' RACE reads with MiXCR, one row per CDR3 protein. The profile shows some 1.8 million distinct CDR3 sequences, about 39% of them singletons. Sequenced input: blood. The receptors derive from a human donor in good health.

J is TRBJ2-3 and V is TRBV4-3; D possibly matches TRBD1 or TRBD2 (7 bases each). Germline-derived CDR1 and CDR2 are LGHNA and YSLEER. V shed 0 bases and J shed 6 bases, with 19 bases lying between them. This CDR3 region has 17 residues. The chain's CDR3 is CASSQDQGGGIGDTQYF. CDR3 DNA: TGCGCCAGCAGCCAAGATCAGGGGGGGGGTATAGGGGATACGCAGTATTTT.

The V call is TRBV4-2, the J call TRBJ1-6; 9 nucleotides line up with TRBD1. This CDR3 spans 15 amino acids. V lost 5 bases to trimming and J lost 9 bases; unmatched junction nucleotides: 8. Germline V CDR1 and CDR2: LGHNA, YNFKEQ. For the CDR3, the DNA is TGTGCCAGCAGCGACCCGGGACAGGGTGTTTCACCCCTCCACTTT. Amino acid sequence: CASSDPGQGVSPLHF.

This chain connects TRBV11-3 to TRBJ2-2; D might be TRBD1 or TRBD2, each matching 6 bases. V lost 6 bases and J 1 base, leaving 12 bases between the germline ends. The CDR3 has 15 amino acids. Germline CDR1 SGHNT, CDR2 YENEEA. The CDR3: CASSGGRLNTGELFF. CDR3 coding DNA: TGTGCCAGCAGTGGGGGGCGGTTGAACACCGGGGAGCTGTTTTTT.

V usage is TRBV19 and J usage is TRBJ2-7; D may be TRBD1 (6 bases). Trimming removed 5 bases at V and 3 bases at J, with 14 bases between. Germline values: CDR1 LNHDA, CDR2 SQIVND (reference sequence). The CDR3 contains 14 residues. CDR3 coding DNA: TGTGCCAGTAGTTCGACAGGTTTTTTCTACGAGCAGTACTTC. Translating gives CASSSTGFFYEQYF. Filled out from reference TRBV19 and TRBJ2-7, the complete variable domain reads DGGITQSPKYLFRKEGQNVTLSCEQNLNHDAMYWYRQDPGQGLRLIYYSQIVNDFQKGDIAEGYSVSREKKESFPLTVTSAQKNPTAFYLCASSSTGFFYEQYFGPGTRLTVT.

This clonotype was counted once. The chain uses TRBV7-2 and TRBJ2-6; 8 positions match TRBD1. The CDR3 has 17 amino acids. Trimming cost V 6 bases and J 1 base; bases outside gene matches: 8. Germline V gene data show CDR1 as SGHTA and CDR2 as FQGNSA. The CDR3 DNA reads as TGTGCCAGCAGGGGTGGACAGGGTGGGTCTGGGGCCAACGTCCTGACTTTC. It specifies CASRGGQGGSGANVLTF.

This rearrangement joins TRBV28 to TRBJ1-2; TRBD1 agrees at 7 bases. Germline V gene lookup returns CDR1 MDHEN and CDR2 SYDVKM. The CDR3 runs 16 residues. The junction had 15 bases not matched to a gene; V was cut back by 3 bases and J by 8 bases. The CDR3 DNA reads TGTGCCAGCAGTTTGCACCCGGGACAGCAATACGGGGGCTACACCTTC. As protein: CASSLHPGQQYGGYTF.

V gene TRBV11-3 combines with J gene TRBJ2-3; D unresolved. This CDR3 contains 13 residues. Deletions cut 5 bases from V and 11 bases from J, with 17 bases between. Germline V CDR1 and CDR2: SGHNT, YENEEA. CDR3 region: CASSTRSSPMQYF. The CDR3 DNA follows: TGTGCCAGCAGCACTCGATCAAGCCCTATGCAGTATTTT.

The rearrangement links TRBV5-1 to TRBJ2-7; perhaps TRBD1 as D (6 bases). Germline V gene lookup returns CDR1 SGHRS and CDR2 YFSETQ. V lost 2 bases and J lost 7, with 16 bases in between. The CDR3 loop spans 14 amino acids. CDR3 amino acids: CASSFSGVTKEQYF. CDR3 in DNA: TGCGCCAGCAGCTTCTCAGGGGTTACTAAAGAGCAGTACTTC. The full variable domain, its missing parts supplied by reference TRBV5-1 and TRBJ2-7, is KAGVTQTPRYLIKTRGQQVTLSCSPISGHRSVSWYQQTPGQGLQFLFEYFSETQRNKGNFPGRFSGRQFSNSRSEMNVSTLELGDSALYLCASSFSGVTKEQYFGPGTRLTVT.

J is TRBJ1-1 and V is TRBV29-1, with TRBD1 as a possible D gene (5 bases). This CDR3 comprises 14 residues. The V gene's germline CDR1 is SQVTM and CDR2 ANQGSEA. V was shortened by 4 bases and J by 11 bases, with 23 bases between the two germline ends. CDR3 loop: CSVVTGTAPFEAFF. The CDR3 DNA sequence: TGCAGCGTTGTTACCGGGACCGCGCCCTTTGAGGCTTTCTTT. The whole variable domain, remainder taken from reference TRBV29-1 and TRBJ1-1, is SAVISQKPSRDICQRGTSLTIQCQVDSQVTMMFWYRQQPGQSLTLIATANQGSEATYESGFVIDKFPISRPNLTFSTLTVSNMSPEDSSIYLCSVVTGTAPFEAFFGQGTRLTVV.

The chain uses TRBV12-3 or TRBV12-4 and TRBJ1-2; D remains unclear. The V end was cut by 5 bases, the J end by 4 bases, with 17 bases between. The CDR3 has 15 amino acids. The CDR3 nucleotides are TGTGCCAGCAGTATACCACGAGAGGGAGGCTATGGCTACACCTTC. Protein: CASSIPREGGYGYTF.

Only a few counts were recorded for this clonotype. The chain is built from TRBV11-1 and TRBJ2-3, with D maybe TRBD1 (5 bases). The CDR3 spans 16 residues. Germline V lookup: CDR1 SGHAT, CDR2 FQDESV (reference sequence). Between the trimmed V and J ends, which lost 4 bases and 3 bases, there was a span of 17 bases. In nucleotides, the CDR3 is TGTGCCAGCAGCTCGGACAACCCTCCCGTGACAGATACGCAGTATTTT. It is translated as CASSSDNPPVTDTQYF.

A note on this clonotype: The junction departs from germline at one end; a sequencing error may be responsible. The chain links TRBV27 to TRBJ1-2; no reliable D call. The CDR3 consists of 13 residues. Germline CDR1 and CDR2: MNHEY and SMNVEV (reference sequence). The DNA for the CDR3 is TGTACCAGCAGTTTATCGCGGAGCGATGGCTACACCTTC. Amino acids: CTSSLSRSDGYTF.

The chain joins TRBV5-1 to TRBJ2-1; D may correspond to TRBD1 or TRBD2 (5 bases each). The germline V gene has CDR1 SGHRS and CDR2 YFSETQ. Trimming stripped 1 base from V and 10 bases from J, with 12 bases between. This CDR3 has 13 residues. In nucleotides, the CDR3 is TGCGCCAGCAGCTTGCTGGGGACCGTGGAGCAGTTCTTC. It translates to CASSLLGTVEQFF.

CDR3 amino acids: CASSGTSGGRSYNEQFF. The DNA of the CDR3 is TGTGCCAGCAGTGGGACTAGCGGGGGCCGCTCCTACAATGAGCAGTTCTTC. This chain links TRBV28 with TRBJ2-1, with 14 bases identical to TRBD2. Germline V gene sequence: CDR1 MDHEN, CDR2 SYDVKM. The ends lost 5 bases at V and 0 bases at J; junction bases unmatched: 3. The CDR3 extends over 17 amino acids.

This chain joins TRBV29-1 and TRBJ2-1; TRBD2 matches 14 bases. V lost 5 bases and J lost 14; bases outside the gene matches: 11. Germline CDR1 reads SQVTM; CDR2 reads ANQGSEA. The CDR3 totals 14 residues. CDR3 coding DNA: TGCAGCGTTCCCCGACTAGCGGGGGGGGATTTTAAGTTCTTC. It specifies CSVPRLAGGDFKFF.

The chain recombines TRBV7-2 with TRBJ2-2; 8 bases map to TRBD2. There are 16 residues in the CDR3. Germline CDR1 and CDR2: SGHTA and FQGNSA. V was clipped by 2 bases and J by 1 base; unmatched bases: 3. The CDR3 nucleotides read TGTGCCAGCAGCTTACGCGGGGGGCTGAACACCGGGGAGCTGTTTTTT. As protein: CASSLRGGLNTGELFF.

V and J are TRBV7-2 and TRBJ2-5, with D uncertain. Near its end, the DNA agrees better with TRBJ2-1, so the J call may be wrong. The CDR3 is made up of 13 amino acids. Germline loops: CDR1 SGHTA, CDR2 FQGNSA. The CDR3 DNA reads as TGTGCCAGCAGCTTAGTGATAGGAGAGACCCAGTTCTTC. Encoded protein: CASSLVIGETQFF.